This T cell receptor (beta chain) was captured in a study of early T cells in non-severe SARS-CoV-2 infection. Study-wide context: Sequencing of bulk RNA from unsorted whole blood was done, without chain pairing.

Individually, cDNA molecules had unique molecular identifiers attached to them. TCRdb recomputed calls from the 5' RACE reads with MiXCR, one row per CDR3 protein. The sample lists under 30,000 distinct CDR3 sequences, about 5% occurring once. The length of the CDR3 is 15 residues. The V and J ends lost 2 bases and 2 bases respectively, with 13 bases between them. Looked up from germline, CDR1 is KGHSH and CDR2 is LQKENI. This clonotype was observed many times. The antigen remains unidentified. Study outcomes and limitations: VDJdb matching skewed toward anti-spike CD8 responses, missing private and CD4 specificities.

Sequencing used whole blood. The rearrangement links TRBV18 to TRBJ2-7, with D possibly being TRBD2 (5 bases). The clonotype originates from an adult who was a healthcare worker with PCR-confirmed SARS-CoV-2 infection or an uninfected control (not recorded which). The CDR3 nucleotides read TGTGCCAGCTCACCAGAGGACTTACCGGCCTACGAGCAGTACTTC. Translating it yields CASSPEDLPAYEQYF.